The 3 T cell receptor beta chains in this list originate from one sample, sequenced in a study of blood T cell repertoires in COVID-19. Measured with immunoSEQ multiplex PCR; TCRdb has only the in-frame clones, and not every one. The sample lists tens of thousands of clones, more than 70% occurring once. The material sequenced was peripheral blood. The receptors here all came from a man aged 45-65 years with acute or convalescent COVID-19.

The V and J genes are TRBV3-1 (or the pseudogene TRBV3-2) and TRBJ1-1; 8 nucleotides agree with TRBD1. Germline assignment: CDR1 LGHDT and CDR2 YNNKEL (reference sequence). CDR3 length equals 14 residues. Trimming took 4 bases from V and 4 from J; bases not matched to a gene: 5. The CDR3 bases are TGTGCCAGCAGCCTTCGACAGGGGTTCACTGAAGCTTTCTTT. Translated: CASSLRQGFTEAFF.

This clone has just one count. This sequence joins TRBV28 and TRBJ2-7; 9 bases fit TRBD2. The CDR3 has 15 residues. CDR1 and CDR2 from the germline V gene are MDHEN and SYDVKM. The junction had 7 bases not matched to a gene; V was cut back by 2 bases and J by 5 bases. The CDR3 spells CASSLTRGRAHEQYF. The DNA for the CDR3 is TGTGCCAGCAGTTTAACTCGCGGGAGGGCCCACGAGCAGTACTTC.

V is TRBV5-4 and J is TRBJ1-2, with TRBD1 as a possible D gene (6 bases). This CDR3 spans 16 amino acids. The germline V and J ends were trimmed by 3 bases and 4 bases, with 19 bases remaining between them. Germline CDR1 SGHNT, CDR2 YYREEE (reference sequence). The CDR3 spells CASSSTQGIAVYGYTF. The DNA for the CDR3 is TGTGCCAGCAGCTCCACTCAGGGGATCGCCGTCTATGGCTACACCTTC.